What follows are 10 T cell receptor beta chains derived from one specimen sequenced in a study of blood T cell repertoires in COVID-19. The protocol was immunoSEQ multiplex PCR, while the TCRdb copy is restricted to in-frame clones and leaves out a portion. The sample carries approximately 200,000 clones, 65% to 85% recorded once. The sequenced material came from PBMCs or T cells enriched from blood (not recorded which). The receptors stem from a man aged 40-49 years who had recovered from COVID-19.

The genes are TRBV2 and TRBJ1-1, with D uncertain. CDR3 size: 12 residues. Per germline, CDR1 SNHLY and CDR2 FYNNEI. V gave up 3 bases and J gave up 2 bases, with 4 bases separating them. CDR3 nucleotide sequence: TGTGCCAGCAGTGACCAAAACACTGAAGCTTTCTTT. This gives the protein CASSDQNTEAFF.

This clone was counted a single time. This chain connects TRBV3-1 (or the pseudogene TRBV3-2) to TRBJ2-7; D perhaps matches TRBD2 (5 bases). The CDR3 has 15 amino acids. Germline loops: CDR1 LGHDT, CDR2 YNNKEL (reference sequence). The V end was cut by 0 bases, the J end by 4 bases, with 13 bases between. CDR3 in amino acids: CASSQDRTCLYEQYF. CDR3 nucleotide sequence: TGTGCCAGCAGCCAAGATCGGACTTGCCTGTACGAGCAGTACTTC.

In the case of this clone: Other DNA sequences of this sample code for an identical CDR3. The chain combines TRBV6-5 with TRBJ1-1; 11 nucleotides line up with TRBD1. V lost 2 bases, J lost 5 bases, and 1 base stayed unmatched. Germline V gene lookup returns CDR1 MNHEY and CDR2 SVGAGI. This CDR3 contains 14 residues. CDR3 nucleotides: TGTGCCAGCAGTTACGGGACAGGGGGAACTGAAGCTTTCTTT. Protein sequence: CASSYGTGGTEAFF.

This clone was seen a few times. The same CDR3 arises from other DNA sequences in this sample as well. The gene calls are TRBV6-5 and TRBJ1-2; D perhaps matches TRBD1 (6 bases). Trimming took off 2 bases at V and 2 bases at J, with 9 bases between the two ends. This CDR3 has 14 amino acids. Germline V gene data show CDR1 as MNHEY and CDR2 as SVGAGI. The DNA of the CDR3 is TGTGCCAGCAGTTACGACAGGAAAAACTATGGCTACACCTTC. Translation gives CASSYDRKNYGYTF.

The chain joins TRBV19 to TRBJ1-5; D uncertain. CDR1 is LNHDA, CDR2 SQIVND, per germline (reference sequence). This CDR3 has 13 amino acids. V was pared by 4 bases and J by 7 bases, with 11 bases between. This CDR3 reads CASSTRVGQPQHF. Written as DNA, the CDR3 is TGTGCCAGTAGTACACGGGTCGGCCAGCCCCAGCATTTT.

In its sample, this clone was seen once. The chain has TRBV2 and TRBJ2-5; 7 bases are a match to TRBD1. CDR1 SNHLY and CDR2 FYNNEI come from the germline V gene. The CDR3 sequence is 14 residues long. The trim removed 3 bases at V and 2 bases at J, leaving 3 bases unmatched. Written as DNA, the CDR3 is TGTGCCAGCAGTGATAGGGGACAGCAAGAGACCCAGTACTTC. Translation gives CASSDRGQQETQYF. Variable domain in full (rest from reference TRBV2 and TRBJ2-5): EPEVTQTPSHQVTQMGQEVILRCVPISNHLYFYWYRQILGQKVEFLVSFYNNEISEKSEIFDDQFSVERPDGSNFTLKIRSTKLEDSAMYFCASSDRGQQETQYFGPGTRLLVL.

V is TRBV7-9 and J is TRBJ1-1; 7 bases align to TRBD1. The CDR3 has 15 residues. V was clipped by 6 bases and J by 1 base; unmatched bases: 8. Per germline, CDR1 SEHNR and CDR2 FQNEAQ (reference sequence). The CDR3 DNA is TGTGCCAGCAGTTGGACGGACAGGCCGAACACTGAAGCTTTCTTT. Translated, it gives CASSWTDRPNTEAFF.

The J gene is TRBJ1-4, the V gene TRBV9; 9 positions match TRBD1. Trimming cost V 2 bases and J 7 bases; bases outside gene matches: 6. This CDR3 contains 15 residues. Per the germline V gene, CDR1 is SGDLS and CDR2 is YYNGEE. CDR3 sequence: CASSVLQGASEKLFF. DNA for the CDR3: TGTGCCAGCAGCGTCCTACAGGGGGCGAGTGAAAAACTGTTTTTT.

The CDR3 region is CASSATGDTSSYNEQFF. As DNA, the CDR3 is TGTGCCAGCAGCGCGACTGGGGACACCAGCTCCTACAATGAGCAGTTCTTC. This chain links TRBV9 with TRBJ2-1; D perhaps matches TRBD1 (6 bases). Trimming took 3 bases from V and 0 from J, leaving 16 bases between them. Germline values: CDR1 SGDLS, CDR2 YYNGEE. The length of the CDR3 is 17 residues. Full variable domain (rest looked up from reference TRBV9 and TRBJ2-1): DSGVTQTPKHLITATGQRVTLRCSPRSGDLSVYWYQQSLDQGLQFLIQYYNGEERAKGNILERFSAQQFPDLHSELNLSSLELGDSALYFCASSATGDTSSYNEQFFGPGTRLTVL.

The V gene is TRBV5-1, the J gene TRBJ2-7; possible D gene TRBD2, 5 bases. The CDR3 spans 16 residues. The V end was cut by 0 bases, the J end by 1 base, with 14 bases between. In germline, CDR1 is SGHRS, CDR2 YFSETQ. CDR3 residues: CASSLASGFASYEQYF. The CDR3, as DNA: TGCGCCAGCAGCTTGGCCTCGGGGTTCGCGTCCTACGAGCAGTACTTC.